These T cell receptor beta chains were read from a single sample in a study of T cell responses to AZD1222 COVID-19 vaccine. Libraries were prepared by immunoSEQ multiplex PCR; TCRdb keeps only in-frame clonotypes and omits some of them. The repertoire has 140,000 or so clones, around 83% of them found once; the top ten carry over 4.5%. Sequenced material: peripheral blood, taken 28 days after the second AZD1222 dose. The receptors originated from an adult who received the AZD1222 COVID-19 vaccine. The CDR3 runs from the conserved cysteine through the conserved F or W. D genes are given only for firm matches. Not every row has a clone size; where given, it reads once, few, many or a size class.

clone_size,d_call,v_call,j_call,cdr3_nt,cdr3_aa
once,TRBD2,TRBV11-2,TRBJ2-1,TGTGCCAGCAGCTTCATGACTAGCGGGGGATACAATGAGCAGTTCTTC,CASSFMTSGGYNEQFF
once,-,TRBV7-6,TRBJ2-3,TGTGCCAGCAGCTTAGCGTCCAGTGGGACAGATACGCAGTATTTT,CASSLASSGTDTQYF
-,-,TRBV29-1,TRBJ2-7,TGCAGCGTCGCCGGGCCAGGTCGGGACGAGCAGTACTTC,CSVAGPGRDEQYF
-,TRBD1,TRBV5-6,TRBJ1-1,TGTGCCAGCAGCTTCGGGACAGGGAGTCTTGAAGCTTTCTTT,CASSFGTGSLEAFF
-,TRBD1,TRBV14,TRBJ1-3,TGTGCCAGCAGCCAAGATCGAGACAGGGATACTGGAAACACCATATATTTT,CASSQDRDRDTGNTIYF
-,TRBD2,TRBV27,TRBJ2-3,TGTGCCAGCACCAGGGGGGCGGGAGGGACAGATACGCAGTATTTT,CASTRGAGGTDTQYF
-,-,TRBV11-2,TRBJ2-2,TGTGCCAGCAGCTTAGATCGGGACTCCTCGGGAATCGGGGAGCTGTTTTTT,CASSLDRDSSGIGELFF
once,-,TRBV5-5,TRBJ1-1,TGTGCCAGCAGCCCCCTCGGGGTGGGCACTGAAGCTTTCTTT,CASSPLGVGTEAFF
once,TRBD2,TRBV5-6,TRBJ2-3,TGTGCCAGCATAGGACTAGCGGGAGGCCCTGGGAGCACAGATACGCAGTATTTT,CASIGLAGGPGSTDTQYF
-,TRBD1,TRBV11-2,TRBJ1-3,TGTGCCAGCAGCCCCGTCAGGGGGATTGGAAACACCATATATTTT,CASSPVRGIGNTIYF
-,-,TRBV18,TRBJ2-3,TGTGCCAGCTCACCCACAGCGGGCTCGGATACGCAGTATTTT,CASSPTAGSDTQYF
-,-,TRBV4-1,TRBJ1-3,TGCGCCAGCAGCCAAGATATTACCCGAAACACCATATATTTT,CASSQDITRNTIYF
few,TRBD1,TRBV5-1,TRBJ1-6,TGCGCCAGCAGCTTGGAACAGGGGACTTCACCCCTCCACTTT,CASSLEQGTSPLHF
-,-,TRBV30,TRBJ1-4,TGTGCCTGGAGTGGGGTGGGGGGTGAAAAACTGTTTTTT,CAWSGVGGEKLFF
-,-,TRBV9,TRBJ1-6,TGTGCCAGCAGCGTAGAGGGGAGCTCCTATAATTCACCCCTCCACTTT,CASSVEGSSYNSPLHF
-,-,TRBV19,TRBJ2-3,TGTGCCAGTAGTATGCGGCAGGGGTTAACAGATACGCAGTATTTT,CASSMRQGLTDTQYF
-,TRBD1,TRBV5-1,TRBJ2-7,TGCGCCAGCAGCTTGGCGCCAGGGGGCCCTTCCGAGCAGTACTTC,CASSLAPGGPSEQYF
-,-,TRBV3-1/TRBV3-2,TRBJ1-1,TGTGCCAGCAGCCCAGGTGGAGCTACTGAAGCTTTCTTT,CASSPGGATEAFF
-,-,TRBV28,TRBJ2-5,TGTGCCAGCAGTTTACGGGGGACTGTCATCGAGACCCAGTACTTC,CASSLRGTVIETQYF
-,-,TRBV7-2,TRBJ1-5,TGTGCCAGCAGCTTAGGGGTTTCAGATCAGCCCCAGCATTTT,CASSLGVSDQPQHF
-,TRBD1,TRBV10-3,TRBJ2-1,TGTGCCATCAGTGGATTGAGGGGGGACAGGGGTTTTTTGAATGAGCAGTTCTTC,CAISGLRGDRGFLNEQFF
-,-,TRBV2,TRBJ1-1,TGTGCCAGCAGTGATCTGGGGGGAAGCACTGAAGCTTTCTTT,CASSDLGGSTEAFF
-,-,TRBV6-5,TRBJ1-2,TGTGCCAGCAGTTGGTCGGGGACGGATTCCTCTGAGGGCTACACCTTC,CASSWSGTDSSEGYTF
-,TRBD2,TRBV14,TRBJ2-7,TGTGCCAGCAGCCAGGGCATACTAGCGGGAGAACCCTACGAGCAGTACTTC,CASSQGILAGEPYEQYF
-,TRBD1,TRBV6-5,TRBJ2-2,TGTGCCACCGGGACAGGGGGCTTCGACACCGGGGAGCTGTTTTTT,CATGTGGFDTGELFF
once,-,TRBV6-1,TRBJ2-1,TGTGCCAGCAGTGAGTGGAGCTCCTACAATGAGCAGTTCTTC,CASSEWSSYNEQFF
-,TRBD1,TRBV6-5,TRBJ2-7,TGTGCCAGCAGACTGGGACAGTCCTCCTACGAGCAGTACTTC,CASRLGQSSYEQYF
-,TRBD1,TRBV6-6,TRBJ1-1,TGTGCCAGCAGTTTTGACAGGGCTGCTGAAGCTTTCTTT,CASSFDRAAEAFF